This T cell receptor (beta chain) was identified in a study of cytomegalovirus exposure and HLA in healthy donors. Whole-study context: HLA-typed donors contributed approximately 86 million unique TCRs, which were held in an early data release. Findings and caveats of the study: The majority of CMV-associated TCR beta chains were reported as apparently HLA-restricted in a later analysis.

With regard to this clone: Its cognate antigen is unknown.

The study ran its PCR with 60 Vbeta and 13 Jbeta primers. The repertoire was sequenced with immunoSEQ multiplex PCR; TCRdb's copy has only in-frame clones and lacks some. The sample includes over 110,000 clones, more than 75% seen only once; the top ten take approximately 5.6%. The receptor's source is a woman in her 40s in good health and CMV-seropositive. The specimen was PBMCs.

CDR3 in amino acids: CASSIDLWRAGANVLTF. In DNA form, the CDR3 reads TGTGCCAGTAGTATAGATCTATGGAGGGCCGGGGCCAACGTCCTGACTTTC. The gene calls are TRBV19 and TRBJ2-6, with a weak D call TRBD2 (6 bases). CDR1 is LNHDA and CDR2 is SQIVND in the germline V gene (reference sequence). Deletions cut 0 bases from V and 4 bases from J, with 13 bases between. The length of the CDR3 is 17 residues.